The 24 T cell receptor beta chains below all came from one sample that was sequenced in a study of T cell clonality in common variable immunodeficiency. Repertoires were generated with immunoSEQ multiplex PCR, while TCRdb's copy carries only in-frame clones and drops some. The specimen has approximately 60,000 clones, none found just once. Material: peripheral blood mononuclear cells. The receptors here all came from a person aged 18 to 75 in good health.

Many counts were recorded for this clone. Read coverage stops 3 residues before the CDR3 terminus; the germline J gene supplies the remainder. This sequence joins TRBV18 and TRBJ2-1; 9 nucleotides match TRBD2. Germline V lookup: CDR1 KGHSH, CDR2 LQKENI. CDR3 size: 16 residues. V was clipped by 5 bases and J by 6 bases; unmatched bases: 11. This CDR3 reads CASSGGGTSTSNEQFF. CDR3 bases read: TGTGCCAGCTCAGGAGGGGGGACTAGCACGAGCAATGAG.

Ten or more counts support this clone. With the read ending 3 residues before the CDR3 end, the germline J gene is used to fill in that end. The V and J genes are TRBV27 and TRBJ2-1; TRBD2 aligns across 10 bases. V dropped 0 bases and J dropped 3; count of bases not matched to a gene: 2. Germline lookup yields CDR1 MNHEY and CDR2 SMNVEV (reference sequence). The CDR3 totals 16 residues. CDR3 DNA (partial): TGTGCCAGCAGTTTATCCGGGACTAGCGTCTACAATGAG. Protein: CASSLSGTSVYNE. From start to end, the CDR3 is CASSLSGTSVYNEQFF.

This clone was recorded many times. The read terminates 3 residues before the CDR3 end, so the remaining end is supplied by the germline J gene. This sequence joins TRBV6-7 and TRBJ1-5; D is unclear. TRBV6-7 is assigned to the ORF class and has an uncertain function. V shed 0 bases and J shed 0 bases, with 6 bases lying between them. The CDR3 runs 15 residues. CDR3 DNA (partial): TGTGCCAGCAGTTACTCAACAGCTAGCAATCAGCCC. Translation: CASSYSTASNQP. The entire CDR3 sequence reads CASSYSTASNQPQHF.

About this clone: The read falls 3 residues short of the CDR3 end, and the missing part is taken from the germline J gene. The chain joins TRBV5-1 to TRBJ1-2; the D is unclear. Germline assignment: CDR1 SGHRS and CDR2 YFSETQ. The CDR3 consists of 14 residues. The CDR3 here is CASSFSGDDNEYTF. The part of the CDR3 DNA that was read is TGCGCCAGCAGCTTTAGTGGCGACGACAATGAG. The full variable domain, in which reference TRBV5-1 and TRBJ1-2 provide the parts outside the CDR3, is KAGVTQTPRYLIKTRGQQVTLSCSPISGHRSVSWYQQTPGQGLQFLFEYFSETQRNKGNFPGRFSGRQFSNSRSEMNVSTLELGDSALYLCASSFSGDDNEYTFGSGTRLTVV.

In this sample, this clone turned up a few times. Read sequence stops 3 residues before the CDR3 end, and the germline J gene provides the missing end. This chain joins TRBV7-9 and TRBJ1-2; D remains unclear. Looked up from germline, CDR1 is SEHNR and CDR2 is FQNEAQ (reference sequence). The CDR3 spans 12 residues. The CDR3 bases that were read are TGTGCCAGCAGCTATTCCACAGATACC. This sequence encodes CASSYSTDT. The complete CDR3 sequence is CASSYSTDTYTF.

Ten or more counts support this clone. This CDR3 reads CASSRTSVEYEQYF. The sequenced CDR3 bases are TGTGCCAGCAGCCGTACTAGCGTTGAGTACGAG. This chain uses TRBV7-9 with TRBJ2-7; 7 bases fit TRBD2. The read terminates 3 residues before the CDR3 end, so the remaining end is supplied by the germline J gene. CDR3 length: 14 amino acids. J gave up 4 bases and V 5 bases, and 8 bases lay outside the gene matches. Germline V gene data show CDR1 as SEHNR and CDR2 as FQNEAQ (reference sequence).

This clone has at least ten counts. The read gets to within 3 residues of the CDR3 end, and the germline J gene fills in the rest. This sequence joins TRBV5-1 and TRBJ2-2; a weak D match, TRBD1 (5 bases). Trimming pared 5 bases from V and 6 bases from J, leaving 11 bases between. Germline values: CDR1 SGHRS, CDR2 YFSETQ. CDR3 length: 13 residues. CDR3 region: CASSQQVSGELFF. CDR3 DNA, as far as it was read: TGCGCCAGCAGTCAACAGGTGTCCGGGGAG.

At least ten counts were recorded for this clone. The read terminates 3 residues before the CDR3 end, so the remaining end is supplied by the germline J gene. The chain has TRBV6-2 or TRBV6-3 and TRBJ1-4, with 9 bases aligning to TRBD1. In germline, CDR1 is MNHEY, CDR2 SVGEGT. The CDR3 consists of 17 residues. The covered CDR3 bases are TGTGCCAGCAGTTACTCGTGGACAGGGGAGGATAATTCACCA. Its protein is CASSYSWTGEDNSP. The complete CDR3 sequence is CASSYSWTGEDNSPLFF.

The table lists this clone with many counts. The read halts 3 residues ahead of the CDR3 end, with the missing end drawn from the germline J gene. The rearrangement uses TRBV5-1 and TRBJ1-2, with D unclear. Germline CDR1 and CDR2: SGHRS and YFSETQ. The CDR3 consists of 14 residues. V was pared by 0 bases and J by 1 base, with 7 bases between. Partial CDR3 DNA: TGCGCCAGCAGCTTGGACGGTGATAACTATGGC. Its translation is CASSLDGDNYG. The complete CDR3 sequence is CASSLDGDNYGYTF. The complete variable domain, with remaining parts taken from reference TRBV5-1 and TRBJ1-2, reads KAGVTQTPRYLIKTRGQQVTLSCSPISGHRSVSWYQQTPGQGLQFLFEYFSETQRNKGNFPGRFSGRQFSNSRSEMNVSTLELGDSALYLCASSLDGDNYGYTFGSGTRLTVV.

The sample holds many counts of this clone. The CDR3 extends 3 residues past the end of the read, so its final part is completed from the germline J gene. This chain joins TRBV30 and TRBJ1-2; D not resolved. The V end lost 5 bases, the J end lost 6 bases, and 13 bases lay between the germline ends. Germline V gene data show CDR1 as GTSNPN and CDR2 as SVGIG (reference sequence). CDR3 size: 12 residues. The sequenced CDR3 bases are TGTGCCTGGGGGTTCGGACTCCATGGC. It encodes CAWGFGLHG. The whole CDR3 region reads CAWGFGLHGYTF.

This clone was seen ten or more times. With the read ending 3 residues before the CDR3 end, the germline J gene is used to fill in that end. The rearrangement links TRBV18 to TRBJ2-1; 11 bases match TRBD1. V lost 0 bases to trimming and J lost 6 bases; unmatched junction nucleotides: 4. Germline CDR1 and CDR2: KGHSH and LQKENI. The CDR3 covers 16 residues. Incomplete CDR3 DNA: TGTGCCAGCTCACCACCAGGACAGGGGGCCAGCAATGAG. Translation gives CASSPPGQGASNE. The whole CDR3 is CASSPPGQGASNEQFF.

This clone showed up many times. The CDR3 end lies 3 residues beyond the end of the read and is filled in from the germline J gene. J is TRBJ1-2 and V is TRBV3-1 (or the pseudogene TRBV3-2), with D hard to call. From germline, CDR1 is LGHDT and CDR2 YNNKEL (reference sequence). The CDR3 has 14 residues. The CDR3 loop is CASSLTERLLSYTF. The part of the CDR3 DNA that was read is TGTGCCAGCAGCCTGACCGAGCGACTCCTCAGC.

This clone was detected many times. From the germline J gene comes the end of the CDR3, since the read stops 3 residues before it. The rearrangement links TRBV12-3 or TRBV12-4 to TRBJ1-2; D gene uncertain. V lost 5 bases to trimming and J lost 4 bases, with 17 bases between them. The CDR3 sequence is 15 residues long. The covered CDR3 bases are TGTGCCAGCAGTGGCCTCCATAACCCATTCTATGGC. Its protein product is CASSGLHNPFYG. The entire CDR3 reads CASSGLHNPFYGYTF.

Remarks on this clone: This could be a read error, since a much larger clone is one nucleotide away. The read finishes 3 residues shy of the CDR3 end, and the germline J gene is used to complete it. The identical CDR3 is also encoded by other nucleotide sequences in the sample. The gene calls are TRBV5-1 and TRBJ2-5, with TRBD1 identical over 7 bases. The V gene end was trimmed by 4 bases and the J gene end by 3 bases; junction bases not matched to a gene: 9. The CDR3 runs 15 residues. CDR1 and CDR2 (germline): SGHRS, YFSETQ. Incomplete CDR3 DNA: TGCGCCAGCAGCCGGGAAGGGACAGACGAAGAGACC. This translates into CASSREGTDEET. The entire CDR3 is CASSREGTDEETQYF.

This clone was found many times. Read data end 3 residues before the CDR3 end; the end is taken from the germline J gene. The rearrangement links TRBV19 to TRBJ1-5, with D maybe TRBD1 (5 bases). This CDR3 region has 14 residues. V shed 3 bases and J shed 6 bases, with 12 bases lying between them. CDR1 is LNHDA, CDR2 SQIVND, per germline (reference sequence). The CDR3 loop reads CASSIRGEGQPQHF. Partial CDR3 DNA: TGTGCCAGTAGTATCCGGGGGGAAGGTCAGCCC.

Regarding this clone: The sequenced fragment ends 3 residues before the CDR3 boundary, so the rest is inferred from the germline J gene. The gene calls are TRBV2 and TRBJ2-2; 7 bases agree with TRBD1. The length of the CDR3 is 15 residues. Germline V gene lookup returns CDR1 SNHLY and CDR2 FYNNEI. The covered CDR3 bases are TGTGCCAGCATCCCCACCGGGACAGCTAATTCACCG. Encoded protein: CASIPTGTANSP. The complete CDR3 reads CASIPTGTANSPLFF.

This clone was observed many times. The sequenced fragment ends 3 residues before the CDR3 boundary, so the rest is inferred from the germline J gene. The V and J genes are TRBV29-1 and TRBJ2-7; possibly TRBD2 for D (6 bases). Germline values: CDR1 SQVTM, CDR2 ANQGSEA. This CDR3 spans 12 amino acids. V was pared by 7 bases and J by 0 bases, with 10 bases between. The CDR3 bases that were read are TGCAGCGCTAGCGATACCTCCTACGAG. Residues: CSASDTSYE. The CDR3 in full is CSASDTSYEQYF.

This clone was seen many times. The read ends 3 residues before the CDR3 terminus; that terminus is restored from the germline J gene. This chain connects TRBV5-1 to TRBJ2-1, with D possibly being TRBD1 (5 bases). With 4 bases removed from V and 0 bases from J, the gap between germline ends came to 14 bases. This CDR3 has 16 residues. Germline loops: CDR1 SGHRS, CDR2 YFSETQ. The CDR3 bases that were read are TGCGCCAGCAGCCACGACAGCTTGAGCTCCTACAATGAG. This encodes CASSHDSLSSYNE. The full CDR3 is CASSHDSLSSYNEQFF.

This clone occurred a few times. The read ends 3 residues shy of where the CDR3 ends; the end is completed using the germline J gene. This chain links TRBV5-5 with TRBJ2-3, with unresolved D. The CDR3 length is 12 residues. Looked up from germline, CDR1 is SGHKS and CDR2 is YYEKEE (reference sequence). CDR3 sequence: CASSLAGAPQYF. The CDR3 DNA, read in part, is TGTGCCAGCAGCTTGGCGGGTGCACCG.

Remarks on this clone: The missing CDR3 end, 3 residues past where the read stops, is filled in from the germline J gene. The rearrangement uses TRBV2 and TRBJ2-2; possibly TRBD1 for D (6 bases). Per the germline V gene, CDR1 is SNHLY and CDR2 is FYNNEI. The CDR3 covers 13 residues. The CDR3 bases that were read are TGTGCCAGCAGCGTCCCAGGGGTCTCACCG. This encodes CASSVPGVSP. The whole CDR3 region reads CASSVPGVSPLFF.

This clone was seen at least ten times. The read ends 3 residues early relative to the CDR3; the germline J gene fills the gap. The chain employs TRBV18 and TRBJ1-5; D is perhaps TRBD1 (5 bases). This CDR3 spans 14 amino acids. Trimming stripped 3 bases from V and 7 bases from J, with 13 bases between. Germline CDR1 is KGHSH and CDR2 is LQKENI. CDR3 protein: CASSPQGLGQPQHF. CDR3 DNA (partial): TGTGCCAGCTCACCCCAGGGCTTAGGCCAGCCC.

This clone has at least ten counts. The CDR3 is cut off 3 residues early in the read; its end comes from the germline J gene. The chain has TRBV7-9 and TRBJ1-4; the match to TRBD1 covers 9 bases. With 4 bases clipped from V and 8 bases from J, the junction kept 5 bases outside the gene matches. Germline V gene data show CDR1 as SEHNR and CDR2 as FQNEAQ (reference sequence). The CDR3 spans 14 residues. The DNA read from the CDR3 is TGTGCCAGCAGCTCCGGACAGGGGCGCGAAAAA. It codes for CASSSGQGREK. The whole CDR3 sequence is CASSSGQGREKLFF.

A word on this clone: The missing CDR3 end, 3 residues past where the read stops, is filled in from the germline J gene. This chain joins TRBV11-2 and TRBJ2-1; D uncertain. Between the trimmed V and J ends, which lost 1 base and 3 bases, there was a span of 10 bases. This CDR3 region has 15 residues. The germline CDR1 and CDR2 sequences are SGHAT and FQNNGV. The CDR3 is CASSLVGGLYNEQFF. The part of the CDR3 DNA that was read is TGTGCCAGCAGCTTAGTTGGCGGTCTCTACAATGAG.

Many counts were recorded for this clone. The read ends 3 residues shy of where the CDR3 ends; the end is completed using the germline J gene. The genes are TRBV19 and TRBJ1-1, with 8 bases matching TRBD1. Losses at the gene ends were 5 bases for V and 5 bases for J; bases not matched to a gene: 13. This CDR3 is built from 16 residues. The germline V gene has CDR1 LNHDA and CDR2 SQIVND (reference sequence). The sequenced CDR3 bases are TGTGCCAGTAGTCCTGATCAACAGGGGGTTTTAACTGAA. Protein: CASSPDQQGVLTE. The whole CDR3 is CASSPDQQGVLTEAFF.